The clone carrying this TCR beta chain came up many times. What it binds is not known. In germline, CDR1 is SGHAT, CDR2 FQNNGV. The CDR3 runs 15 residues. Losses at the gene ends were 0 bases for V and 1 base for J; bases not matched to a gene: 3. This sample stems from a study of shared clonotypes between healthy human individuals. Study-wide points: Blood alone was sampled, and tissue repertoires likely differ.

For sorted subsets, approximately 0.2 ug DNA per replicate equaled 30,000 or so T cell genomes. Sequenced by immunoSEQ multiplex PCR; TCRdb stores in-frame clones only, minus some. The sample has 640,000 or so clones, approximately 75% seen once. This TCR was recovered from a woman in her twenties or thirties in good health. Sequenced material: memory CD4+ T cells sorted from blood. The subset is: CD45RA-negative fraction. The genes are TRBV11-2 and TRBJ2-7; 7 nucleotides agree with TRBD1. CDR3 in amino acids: CASSLDRGISYEQYF. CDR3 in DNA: TGTGCCAGCAGCTTAGACAGGGGGATATCCTACGAGCAGTACTTC. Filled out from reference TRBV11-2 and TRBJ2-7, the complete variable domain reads EAGVAQSPRYKIIEKRQSVAFWCNPISGHATLYWYQQILGQGPKLLIQFQNNGVVDDSQLPKDRFSAERLKGVDSTLKIQPAKLEDSAVYLCASSLDRGISYEQYFGPGTRLTVT.